Each of the 30 T cell receptor beta chains below was sequenced from the same sample in a study of vaccination effects on CD4 cells after COVID-19. Sequencing was preceded by expansion of antigen-specific CD4+ T cells with viral peptide pools in the ViraFEST assay. Cells that had been cultured for 10 days were the source of isolated CD4+ T cells. Participants got two doses of BNT162b2 or mRNA-1273 vaccine. Antigen specificity for these receptors is unknown. Assay: immunoSEQ multiplex PCR; the TCRdb copy retains only in-frame clones and omits some. The sample yields 20,000 to 30,000 clones, around 63% seen once. The source was CD4+ T cells from PBMCs cultured with SARS-CoV-2 spike peptides, collected after COVID-19 vaccination. The receptors come from a human donor who received a COVID-19 vaccine.

This clone occurred a few times. The J gene is TRBJ1-3, the V gene TRBV3-1 (or the pseudogene TRBV3-2); D may be TRBD1 (6 bases). Trimming cost V 1 base and J 4 bases, with 17 bases left between them. The CDR3 spans 17 residues. The germline gives CDR1 LGHDT, CDR2 YNNKEL (reference sequence). As DNA, the CDR3 is TGTGCCAGCAGCCAAGGACCGGGACAAGGGTCGGGAAACACCATATATTTT. Translating gives CASSQGPGQGSGNTIYF.

The chain links TRBV6-2 or TRBV6-3 to TRBJ2-3; TRBD1 is a possible D gene (5 bases). V gave up 5 bases and J gave up 2 bases, with 20 bases separating them. CDR1 and CDR2 (germline): MNHEY, SVGEGT. The CDR3 has 17 residues. DNA for the CDR3: TGTGCCAGCAGTCGCGCGAGTCGGCAGGGATCCACAGATACGCAGTATTTT. It yields the protein CASSRASRQGSTDTQYF.

The chain carries TRBV24-1 and TRBJ2-7, with 9 bases identical to TRBD1. The CDR3 has 16 amino acids. V lost 7 bases to trimming and J lost 6 bases; unmatched junction nucleotides: 15. From germline, CDR1 is KGHDR and CDR2 SFDVKD. CDR3 in DNA: TGTGCCACCAGAGAAACAGCCGGGACAGGGACACTCGAGCAGTACTTC. It specifies CATRETAGTGTLEQYF.

The chain has TRBV10-1 and TRBJ1-5, with TRBD1 as a possible D gene (6 bases). V dropped 2 bases and J dropped 5 bases, with 10 bases sitting between them. The CDR3 has 14 amino acids. Looked up from germline, CDR1 is WNHNN and CDR2 is SYGVQD (reference sequence). This chain's CDR3 is CASSETQGHQPQHF. As DNA, the CDR3 is TGCGCCAGCAGTGAGACACAGGGCCATCAGCCCCAGCATTTT.

The chain links TRBV6-6 to TRBJ1-6, with D perhaps TRBD1 (6 bases). The CDR3 runs to 15 residues. Germline V lookup: CDR1 MNHNY, CDR2 SVGAGI (reference sequence). Trimming took 8 bases from V and 9 from J, leaving 20 bases between them. CDR3 DNA: TGTGCCAGCCTAAAAGAATGGGGGGCTGGTTCACCCCTCCACTTT. This codes for CASLKEWGAGSPLHF.

This chain uses TRBV5-4 with TRBJ2-1, with TRBD1 as a possible D gene (6 bases). The length of the CDR3 is 15 residues. Trimming took off 4 bases at V and 0 bases at J, with 11 bases between the two ends. Germline V lookup: CDR1 SGHNT, CDR2 YYREEE (reference sequence). The CDR3, as DNA: TGTGCCAGCAGCCACACCAGGGGCTCCTACAATGAGCAGTTCTTC. This gives the protein CASSHTRGSYNEQFF.

The rearrangement links TRBV3-1 (or the pseudogene TRBV3-2) to TRBJ1-2, with TRBD1 as a possible D gene (6 bases). Trimming took 4 bases from V and 3 from J, leaving 9 bases between them. CDR1 LGHDT and CDR2 YNNKEL come from the germline V gene (reference sequence). The CDR3 is 13 amino acids. The CDR3 DNA follows: TGTGCCAGCAGCCCCAGGGGTTACTATGGCTACACCTTC. Encoded protein: CASSPRGYYGYTF.

This rearrangement joins TRBV11-2 to TRBJ2-7, with 8 bases matching TRBD1. The V gene's germline CDR1 is SGHAT and CDR2 FQNNGV. This CDR3 is 18 amino acids long. With 1 base clipped from V and 1 base from J, the junction kept 12 bases outside the gene matches. The CDR3 sequence is CASSLGISGTGSSYEQYF. CDR3 DNA sequence: TGTGCCAGCAGCTTAGGAATCTCGGGGACAGGCTCGTCCTACGAGCAGTACTTC. The variable domain in full, completed from reference TRBV11-2 and TRBJ2-7, reads EAGVAQSPRYKIIEKRQSVAFWCNPISGHATLYWYQQILGQGPKLLIQFQNNGVVDDSQLPKDRFSAERLKGVDSTLKIQPAKLEDSAVYLCASSLGISGTGSSYEQYFGPGTRLTVT.

The chain is built from TRBV6-1 and TRBJ2-5; D not resolved. This CDR3 comprises 16 residues. Deletions cut 3 bases from V and 2 bases from J, with 16 bases between. CDR1 and CDR2 from the germline V gene are MNHNS and SASEGT. CDR3 sequence reads: CASSENSASTQETQYF. In DNA, the CDR3 is TGTGCCAGCAGTGAGAACTCGGCCAGCACTCAAGAGACCCAGTACTTC.

V usage is TRBV27 and J usage is TRBJ2-6; no definite D call. CDR3 length: 14 amino acids. V was pared by 4 bases and J by 4 bases, with 8 bases between. Germline loops: CDR1 MNHEY, CDR2 SMNVEV (reference sequence). Written as DNA, the CDR3 is TGTGCCAGCAGTTCGGTGGCAGGGGCCAACGTCCTGACTTTC. Translation gives CASSSVAGANVLTF. The whole variable domain, filled in from reference TRBV27 and TRBJ2-6, reads EAQVTQNPRYLITVTGKKLTVTCSQNMNHEYMSWYRQDPGLGLRQIYYSMNVEVTDKGDVPEGYKVSRKEKRNFPLILESPSPNQTSLYFCASSSVAGANVLTFGAGSRLTVL.

The chain couples TRBV4-2 to TRBJ2-1; 11 nucleotides align to TRBD2. Germline CDR1 is LGHNA and CDR2 is YNFKEQ. The CDR3 is 20 amino acids. With 0 bases clipped from V and 3 bases from J, the junction kept 13 bases outside the gene matches. The CDR3 sequence is CASSQDHTWTTSGIYNEQFF. The CDR3 bases are TGTGCCAGCAGCCAAGATCATACGTGGACGACTAGCGGGATCTACAATGAGCAGTTCTTC.

The chain employs TRBV10-3 and TRBJ2-3, with 9 bases aligning to TRBD2. This CDR3 is built from 17 residues. CDR1 ENHRY and CDR2 SYGVKD come from the germline V gene. V gave up 3 bases and J gave up 1 base; unmatched junction bases: 8. Here the CDR3 DNA reads TGTGCCATCAGTGAAGAAGCGGGGGGCCTCCGCACAGATACGCAGTATTTT. Translation gives CAISEEAGGLRTDTQYF.

The chain uses TRBV6-5 and TRBJ1-4; 8 nucleotides line up with TRBD1. CDR3 length: 15 amino acids. CDR1 is MNHEY, CDR2 SVGAGI, per germline. Germline trimming cut 6 bases from V and 8 bases from J; bases unmatched to any gene: 11. Written as DNA, the CDR3 is TGTGCCAGCAGCCGGACAGGGCAGCTCCCAGAAAAACTGTTTTTT. Translated: CASSRTGQLPEKLFF.

The V and J genes are TRBV6-5 and TRBJ2-7; 11 nucleotides agree with TRBD1. Looked up from germline, CDR1 is MNHEY and CDR2 is SVGAGI. The trim removed 5 bases at V and 6 bases at J, leaving 3 bases unmatched. The length of the CDR3 is 13 residues. CDR3 nucleotides: TGTGCCAGCAGTCGGGACAGGGGGAGCGAGCAGTACTTC. It yields the protein CASSRDRGSEQYF.

The V call is TRBV7-8, the J call TRBJ1-4, with 8 bases identical to TRBD1. There are 14 residues in the CDR3. V lost 6 bases and J lost 8; bases outside the gene matches: 8. Germline assignment: CDR1 SGHVS and CDR2 FQNEAQ. CDR3 in DNA: TGTGCCAGCAGTGAGACAGGGGTTGTGGAAAAACTGTTTTTT. Residues: CASSETGVVEKLFF.

V and J are TRBV11-2 and TRBJ1-6, with 9 positions matching TRBD1. V lost 2 bases and J lost 5; bases outside the gene matches: 7. The germline gives CDR1 SGHAT, CDR2 FQNNGV. This CDR3 has 17 residues. The CDR3 reads CASSLNIGTGNNSPLHF. The DNA for the CDR3 is TGTGCCAGCAGCTTAAATATTGGGACAGGGAATAATTCACCCCTCCACTTT. Looking up the rest from reference TRBV11-2 and TRBJ1-6 gives the full variable domain: EAGVAQSPRYKIIEKRQSVAFWCNPISGHATLYWYQQILGQGPKLLIQFQNNGVVDDSQLPKDRFSAERLKGVDSTLKIQPAKLEDSAVYLCASSLNIGTGNNSPLHFGNGTRLTVT.

V and J are TRBV5-1 and TRBJ1-1; D unclear. CDR3 length: 14 amino acids. Trimming removed 4 bases at V and 2 bases at J, with 12 bases between. The germline gives CDR1 SGHRS, CDR2 YFSETQ. CDR3 sequence: CASSLTRGNTEAFF. CDR3 bases: TGCGCCAGCAGCCTGACGAGAGGAAACACTGAAGCTTTCTTT.

The chain uses TRBV2 and TRBJ1-5, with no clear D. Trimming took off 4 bases at V and 0 bases at J, with 7 bases between the two ends. The germline CDR1 and CDR2 sequences are SNHLY and FYNNEI. There are 14 residues in the CDR3. CDR3 protein: CASSVDYSNQPQHF. Here the CDR3 DNA reads TGTGCCAGCAGTGTTGACTATAGCAATCAGCCCCAGCATTTT.

This clone has only a few counts. The CDR3 region is CASSESGAPRGEAFF. The CDR3 nucleotides read TGCGCCAGCAGTGAGTCGGGGGCCCCCCGTGGGGAAGCTTTCTTT. This sequence joins TRBV10-1 and TRBJ1-1, with D possibly matching TRBD1 (6 bases). The CDR3 has 15 amino acids. The V end lost 0 bases, the J end lost 8 bases, and 16 bases lay between the germline ends. The germline V gene encodes CDR1 WNHNN and CDR2 SYGVQD (reference sequence).

The chain carries TRBV5-6 and TRBJ2-7, with D unresolved. The CDR3 extends over 12 amino acids. The germline V gene encodes CDR1 SGHDT and CDR2 YYEEEE. V lost 2 bases and J lost 4, with 7 bases in between. CDR3 bases: TGTGCCAGCAGCTTTTCATCATACGAGCAGTACTTC. As protein: CASSFSSYEQYF.

Worth noting for this clone: One end of the junction does not line up with germline, which may come from a read error. This chain uses TRBV12-3 or TRBV12-4 with TRBJ2-7; a weak D match, TRBD1 (6 bases). The CDR3 spans 12 residues. The CDR3: CASSLAGAGHDF. The CDR3 DNA sequence: TGTGCCAGCAGTTTAGCGGGGGCAGGGCATGACTTC.

The V call is TRBV3-1 (or the pseudogene TRBV3-2), the J call TRBJ1-1, with 10 positions matching TRBD1. Germline lookup yields CDR1 LGHDT and CDR2 YNNKEL (reference sequence). Unmatched junction bases numbered 7, after V lost 4 bases and J lost 8 bases. The length of the CDR3 is 14 residues. The CDR3 spells CASSLGQGGVEAFF. In DNA form, the CDR3 reads TGTGCCAGCAGCCTTGGACAGGGGGGGGTAGAAGCTTTCTTT.

A remark on this clone: The junction differs from germline at one of its ends, possibly a read error. This rearrangement joins TRBV18 to TRBJ2-1, with 8 bases lining up with TRBD2. Germline CDR1 reads KGHSH; CDR2 reads LQKENI. This CDR3 has 15 amino acids. The CDR3 loop is CASSTGTSSFNEQFF. Written as DNA, the CDR3 is TGTGCCAGCTCAACTGGGACTAGTTCCTTCAATGAGCAGTTCTTC. The variable domain in full, completed from reference TRBV18 and TRBJ2-1, reads NAGVMQNPRHLVRRRGQEARLRCSPMKGHSHVYWYRQLPEEGLKFMVYLQKENIIDESGMPKERFSAEFPKEGPSILRIQQVVRGDSAAYFCASSTGTSSFNEQFFGPGTRLTVL.

The chain combines TRBV3-1 (or the pseudogene TRBV3-2) with TRBJ1-2; D remains unclear. CDR3 size: 12 residues. Trimming removed 0 bases from V and 8 bases from J, with 7 bases in between. Per the germline V gene, CDR1 is LGHDT and CDR2 is YNNKEL (reference sequence). For the CDR3, the DNA is TGTGCCAGCAGCCAAGAGGCGTTGGGCTACACCTTC. It yields the protein CASSQEALGYTF.

Judged by abundance, this clone is large. The chain joins TRBV12-3 or TRBV12-4 to TRBJ2-5, with 7 bases aligning to TRBD1. With V trimmed by 6 bases and J by 5 bases, 6 bases remained unmatched. The CDR3 is 13 residues long. The CDR3 loop reads CASRNRGPETQYF. In DNA form, the CDR3 reads TGTGCCAGCAGAAATAGGGGGCCGGAGACCCAGTACTTC.

The rearrangement links TRBV19 to TRBJ2-3; a possible D gene is TRBD1 (5 bases). The CDR3 length is 15 residues. Germline-derived CDR1 and CDR2 are LNHDA and SQIVND (reference sequence). V lost 4 bases, J lost 2 bases, and 13 bases lay in between. In nucleotides, the CDR3 is TGTGCCAGTAGTACCCAGGGTCGGGTCACAGATACGCAGTATTTT. Translating gives CASSTQGRVTDTQYF.

This clone was counted a few times. V usage is TRBV5-4 and J usage is TRBJ2-2, with 15 bases fitting TRBD2. CDR1 is SGHNT and CDR2 is YYREEE in the germline V gene (reference sequence). The junction had 8 bases not matched to a gene; V was cut back by 2 bases and J by 6 bases. This CDR3 has 18 residues. CDR3 coding DNA: TGTGCCAGCAGCTTTAGGAGGACTAGCGGGAGGGCCGCCGGGGAGCTGTTTTTT. It yields the protein CASSFRRTSGRAAGELFF.

The chain employs TRBV19 and TRBJ1-6; 8 bases align to TRBD1. The V gene end was trimmed by 8 bases and the J gene end by 8 bases; junction bases not matched to a gene: 8. This CDR3 contains 14 residues. Germline V gene sequence: CDR1 LNHDA, CDR2 SQIVND (reference sequence). CDR3 coding DNA: TGTGCCAGTCGTACAGGGGGGACGGATTCACCCCTCCACTTT. Protein: CASRTGGTDSPLHF.

In this sample, this clone turned up a few times. The chain combines TRBV3-1 (or the pseudogene TRBV3-2) with TRBJ2-7; a weak D match, TRBD1 (5 bases). Trimming removed 1 base at V and 6 bases at J, with 16 bases between. Germline CDR1 LGHDT, CDR2 YNNKEL (reference sequence). The CDR3 sequence is 15 residues long. The CDR3 here is CASSQVVGWGSEQYF. As DNA, the CDR3 is TGTGCCAGCAGCCAAGTGGTTGGTTGGGGCAGCGAGCAGTACTTC.

A single count supports this clone. The chain uses TRBV10-3 and TRBJ1-3; 7 positions agree with TRBD1. The CDR3 sequence is 14 residues long. Germline loops: CDR1 ENHRY, CDR2 SYGVKD. V shed 6 bases, J shed 2 bases, and the junction held 4 bases outside the gene matches. For the CDR3, the DNA is TGTGCCATCAGCGGGACAGAGACTGGAAACACCATATATTTT. Residues: CAISGTETGNTIYF.